This TCR beta chain was identified during a study of OX40 agonist ivuxolimab in advanced cancers. General notes on the study: Ivuxolimab, which targeted the costimulatory receptor OX40 (CD134), was an agonistic, fully human IgG2 monoclonal antibody. In the dose-escalation cohort, around four fifths of patients were male, and the mean age was approximately 55 years, with a range of 23 to 79. Intravenous ivuxolimab was administered to patients every 2 weeks at six dose levels: 0.01, 0.1, 0.3, 1.5, 3 and 10 mg/kg. Partial responses occurred in three dose-escalation patients: two with cutaneous melanoma and one with hepatocellular carcinoma. The monotherapy dose-escalation portion (N of about 47 patients) of the phase I ivuxolimab trial is reported in the paper. Peripheral TCRbeta sequencing aimed to test whether ivuxolimab altered TCR sequence diversity and caused clonal T-cell expansion. Of the roughly 54 dose-escalation patients, hepatocellular carcinoma was present in roughly 19, melanoma in around 15, renal cell carcinoma in 9 and head and neck cancer in 9. Prior anti-PD-1, anti-PD-L1 or anti-CTLA-4 therapy was permitted, and checkpoint inhibitors had been received by roughly 40% of dose-escalation patients. General conclusions and limits of the study: At doses of 0.1 to 3.0 mg/kg, clonal expansion of both CD4+ and CD8+ T cells in blood was seen between baseline and week 6. Low levels of normalized T-cell clonal expansion were also seen in some patients who did not respond. Partial responders in the 0.1-3.0 mg/kg groups had among the lowest normalized peripheral clonal expansion, especially among CD8+ T cells. The antigen specificity of the peripheral T cells that underwent clonal expansion was not determined. After ivuxolimab, more expanded clones were found on average in CD8+ T cells than in CD4+ T cells.

The trial excluded patients who had a history of autoimmune disease or who were on systemic immunosuppression. In every dose cohort, peripheral blood was drawn for TCR sequencing at baseline, cycle 4 day 1, and cycle 7 day 1. Samples came from an open-label, multicenter, first-in-human phase I dose-escalation trial of ivuxolimab. Adults with locally advanced or metastatic melanoma, renal cell, hepatocellular, or head and neck squamous cell carcinoma were enrolled in the trial. CD4+ and CD8+ T cells were sorted separately from peripheral blood before TCR sequencing. Worth noting for this clone: What antigen it recognizes has not been identified. No base qualities exist here, and no much larger clone lies one base off it.

To sequence the TCRbeta CDR3 region, genomic DNA was isolated from the sorted cells. TCRbeta CDR3 regions were sequenced using the immunoSEQ Assay. Imported from immuneACCESS, the table was reduced by TCRdb to in-frame sequences with V and J called. These copies leave out some clones; in studies compared against another copy, an unresolved V gene accounts for under half, and the cause of the remainder is not known. The table for this sample lists some 74,000 clones; about 94% of them were counted only once. Together, the top ten hold around 9.6% of the sample. V lost 0 bases and J lost 4 bases, and the count of bases not matched to a germline gene is 2. From cysteine to phenylalanine, the CDR3 is 14 amino acids long. Only CDR3 DNA remains: 42 bases, in frame from the first base. As encoded in the germline V gene, CDR1 is MNHEY while CDR2 is SVGAGI.

This receptor was obtained from an adult with an advanced solid tumor such as melanoma, head and neck, liver or kidney cancer. Recombination connected TRBV6-5 to TRBJ1-1; TRBD1 agrees with 7 junctional bases. The sequences come from CD4+ or CD8+ T cells sorted from blood, collected in a trial of the OX40 agonist ivuxolimab. Here is the DNA: TGTGCCAGCAGTTACTCGACAGGGTTCACTGAAGCTTTCTTT. Its coded protein is CASSYSTGFTEAFF.